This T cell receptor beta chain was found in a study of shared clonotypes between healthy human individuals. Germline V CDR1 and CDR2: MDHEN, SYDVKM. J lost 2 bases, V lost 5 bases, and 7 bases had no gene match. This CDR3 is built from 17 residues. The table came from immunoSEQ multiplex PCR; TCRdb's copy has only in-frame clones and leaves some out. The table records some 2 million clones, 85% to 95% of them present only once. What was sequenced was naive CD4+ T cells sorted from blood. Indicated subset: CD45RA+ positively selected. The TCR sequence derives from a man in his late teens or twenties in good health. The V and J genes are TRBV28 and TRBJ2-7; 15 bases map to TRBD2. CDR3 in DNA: TGTGCCAGCAGTATCTGGACTAGCGGGGGGGGAGCCTACGAGCAGTACTTC. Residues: CASSIWTSGGGAYEQYF. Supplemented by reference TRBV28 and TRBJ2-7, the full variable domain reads DVKVTQSSRYLVKRTGEKVFLECVQDMDHENMFWYRQDPGLGLRLIYFSYDVKMKEKGDIPEGYSVSREKKERFSLILESASTNQTSMYLCASSIWTSGGGAYEQYFGPGTRLTVT.